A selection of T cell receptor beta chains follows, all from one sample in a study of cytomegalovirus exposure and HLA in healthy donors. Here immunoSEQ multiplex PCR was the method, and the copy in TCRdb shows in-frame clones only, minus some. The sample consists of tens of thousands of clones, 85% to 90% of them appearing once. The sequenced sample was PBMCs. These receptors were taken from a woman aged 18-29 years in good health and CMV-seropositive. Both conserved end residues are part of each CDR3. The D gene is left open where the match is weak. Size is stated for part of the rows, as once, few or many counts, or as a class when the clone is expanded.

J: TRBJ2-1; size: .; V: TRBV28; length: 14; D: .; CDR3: CASSRTEYDNEQFF; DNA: TGTGCCAGCAGTCGGACAGAGTATGACAATGAGCAGTTCTTC
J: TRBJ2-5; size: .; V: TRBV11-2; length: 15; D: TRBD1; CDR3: CASSLVRDREETQYF; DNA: TGTGCCAGCAGCTTAGTTCGGGACAGGGAAGAGACCCAGTACTTC
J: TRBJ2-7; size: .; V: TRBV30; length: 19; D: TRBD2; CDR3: CAWSPLASGGPLNFYEQYF; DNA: TGTGCCTGGAGCCCGCTAGCTAGCGGGGGGCCCCTGAACTTCTACGAGCAGTACTTC
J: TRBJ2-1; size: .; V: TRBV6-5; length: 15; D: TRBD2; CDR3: CASSRGSPNLNEQFF; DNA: TGTGCCAGCAGTCGCGGGAGTCCGAATTTAAATGAGCAGTTCTTC
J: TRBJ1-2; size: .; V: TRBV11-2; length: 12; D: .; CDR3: CASSPLGGGYTF; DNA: TGTGCCAGCAGCCCGCTAGGAGGTGGCTACACCTTC
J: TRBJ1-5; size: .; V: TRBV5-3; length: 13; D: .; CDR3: CASRTGGNQPQHF; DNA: TGTGCCAGCCGGACGGGGGGTAATCAGCCCCAGCATTTT
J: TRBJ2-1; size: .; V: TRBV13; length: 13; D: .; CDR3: CASSLRLEREQFF; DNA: TGTGCCAGCAGCTTAAGATTAGAGCGCGAGCAGTTCTTC
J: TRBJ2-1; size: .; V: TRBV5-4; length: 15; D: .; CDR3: CASSISGVSYNEQFF; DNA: TGTGCCAGCAGCATTAGCGGAGTCTCCTACAATGAGCAGTTCTTC
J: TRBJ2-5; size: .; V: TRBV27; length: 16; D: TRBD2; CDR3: CASSLLWREGVETQYF; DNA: TGTGCCAGCAGTTTACTCTGGCGGGAGGGCGTGGAGACCCAGTACTTC
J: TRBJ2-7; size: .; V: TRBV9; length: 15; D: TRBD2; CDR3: CASSVGISGFNEQYF; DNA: TGTGCCAGCAGCGTAGGAATTAGCGGGTTCAACGAGCAGTACTTC
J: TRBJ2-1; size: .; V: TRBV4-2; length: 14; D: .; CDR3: CASSLRVGVNEQFF; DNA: TGTGCCAGCAGCCTACGCGTCGGGGTTAATGAGCAGTTCTTC
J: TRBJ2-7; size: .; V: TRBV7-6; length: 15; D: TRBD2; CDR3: CASNLSGGLQYEQYF; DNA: TGTGCCAGCAACCTTAGCGGGGGACTACAATACGAGCAGTACTTC
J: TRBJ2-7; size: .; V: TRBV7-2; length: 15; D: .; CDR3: CASSGWEGGDYEQYF; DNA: TGTGCCAGCAGCGGATGGGAAGGGGGAGACTACGAGCAGTACTTC
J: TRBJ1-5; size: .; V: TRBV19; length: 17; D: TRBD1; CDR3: CAPYNGAGQGAGQPQHF; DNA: TGTGCCCCGTATAATGGAGCGGGACAGGGGGCTGGGCAGCCCCAGCATTTT
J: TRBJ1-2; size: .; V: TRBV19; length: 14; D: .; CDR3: CASSIITGGYGYTF; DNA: TGTGCCAGTAGTATAATTACAGGCGGCTATGGCTACACCTTC
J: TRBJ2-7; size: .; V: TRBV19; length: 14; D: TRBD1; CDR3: CASSPTDRKYEQYF; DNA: TGTGCCAGTAGTCCCACGGACAGGAAGTACGAGCAGTACTTC
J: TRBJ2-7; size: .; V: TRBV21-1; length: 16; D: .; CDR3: CASSKDPAEHPYEQYF; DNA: TGTGCCAGCAGCAAAGATCCAGCGGAGCACCCCTACGAGCAGTACTTC
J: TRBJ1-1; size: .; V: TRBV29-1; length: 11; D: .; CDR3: CSVVQGPEAFF; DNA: TGCAGCGTTGTACAGGGCCCAGAAGCTTTCTTT
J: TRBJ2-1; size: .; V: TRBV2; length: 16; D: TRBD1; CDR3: CASSARQGARGNEQFF; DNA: TGTGCCAGCAGTGCCCGACAGGGGGCGCGCGGAAATGAGCAGTTCTTC
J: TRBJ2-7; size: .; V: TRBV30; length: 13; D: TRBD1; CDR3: CAWSWDSTYEQYF; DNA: TGTGCCTGGAGTTGGGACAGTACCTACGAGCAGTACTTC
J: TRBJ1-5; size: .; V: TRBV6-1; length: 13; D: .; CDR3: CASGTASNQPQHF; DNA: TGTGCCAGCGGTACTGCTAGCAATCAGCCCCAGCATTTT
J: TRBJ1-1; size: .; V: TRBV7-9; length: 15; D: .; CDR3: CASSLVAGVRAEAFF; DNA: TGTGCCAGCAGCTTAGTGGCAGGGGTTAGGGCTGAAGCTTTCTTT
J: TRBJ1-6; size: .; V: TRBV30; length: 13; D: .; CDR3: CAWRTGVLSPLHF; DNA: TGTGCCTGGAGGACAGGTGTTCTTTCACCCCTCCACTTT
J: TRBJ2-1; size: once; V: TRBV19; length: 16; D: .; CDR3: CASSTTLLAGYNEQFF; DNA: TGTGCCAGTAGTACCACTCTACTAGCAGGATACAATGAGCAGTTCTTC
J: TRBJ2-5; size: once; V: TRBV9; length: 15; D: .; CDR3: CASSVSGSSEETQYF; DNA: TGTGCCAGCAGCGTTAGCGGATCCTCGGAAGAGACCCAGTACTTC
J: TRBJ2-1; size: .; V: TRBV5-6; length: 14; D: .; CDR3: CASSPGTRSPEQFF; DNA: TGTGCCAGCAGCCCCGGGACTCGCTCACCTGAGCAGTTCTTC
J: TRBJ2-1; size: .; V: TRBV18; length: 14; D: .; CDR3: CASSPPRGYNEQFF; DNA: TGTGCCAGCTCACCACCGCGGGGCTACAATGAGCAGTTCTTC
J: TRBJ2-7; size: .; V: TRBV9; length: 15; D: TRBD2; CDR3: CASSVAGAPGGEQYF; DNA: TGTGCCAGCAGCGTAGCCGGGGCCCCGGGGGGCGAGCAGTACTTC
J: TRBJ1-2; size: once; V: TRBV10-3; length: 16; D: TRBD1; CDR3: CAIKGQGLKGHYGYTF; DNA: TGTGCCATCAAGGGACAGGGGCTAAAGGGCCACTATGGCTACACCTTC
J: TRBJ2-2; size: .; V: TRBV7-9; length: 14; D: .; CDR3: CASSQTEGPGELFF; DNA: TGTGCCAGCAGCCAAACCGAGGGTCCCGGGGAGCTGTTTTTT
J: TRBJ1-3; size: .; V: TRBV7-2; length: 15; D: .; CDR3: CASSLATASGNTIYF; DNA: TGTGCCAGCAGCTTGGCGACTGCGTCGGGAAACACCATATATTTT
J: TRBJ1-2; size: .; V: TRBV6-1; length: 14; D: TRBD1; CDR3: CASSPIDRADGYTF; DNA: TGTGCCAGCAGTCCTATAGACAGGGCGGACGGCTACACCTTC
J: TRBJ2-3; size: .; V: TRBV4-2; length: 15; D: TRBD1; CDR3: CASSQAQGATDTQYF; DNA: TGTGCCAGCAGCCAAGCACAGGGGGCCACAGATACGCAGTATTTT
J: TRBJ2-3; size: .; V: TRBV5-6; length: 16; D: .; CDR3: CASSLFVRQLTDTQYF; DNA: TGTGCCAGCAGCTTGTTTGTGCGGCAGCTCACAGATACGCAGTATTTT
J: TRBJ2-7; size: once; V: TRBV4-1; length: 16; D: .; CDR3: CASSQGDWGENYEQYF; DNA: TGCGCCAGCAGCCAAGGGGACTGGGGAGAAAACTACGAGCAGTACTTC
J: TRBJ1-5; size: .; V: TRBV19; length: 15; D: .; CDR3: CASSIGAASNQPQHF; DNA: TGTGCCAGTAGTATAGGGGCTGCGAGCAATCAGCCCCAGCATTTT
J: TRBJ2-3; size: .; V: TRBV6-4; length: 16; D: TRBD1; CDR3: CASSPTTGGLTDTQYF; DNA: TGTGCCAGCAGTCCAACAACAGGGGGCCTCACAGATACGCAGTATTTT
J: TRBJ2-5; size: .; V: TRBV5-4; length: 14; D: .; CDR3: CASSLKQGQETQYF; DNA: TGTGCCAGCAGCCTGAAACAGGGCCAAGAGACCCAGTACTTC
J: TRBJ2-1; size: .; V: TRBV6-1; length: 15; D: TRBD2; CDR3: CASSLAGGGYNEQFF; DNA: TGTGCCAGCAGTTTGGCGGGAGGGGGTTACAATGAGCAGTTCTTC
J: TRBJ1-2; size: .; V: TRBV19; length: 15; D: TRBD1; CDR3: CASSPHQTGAEGYTF; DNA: TGTGCCAGTAGTCCCCACCAGACAGGGGCAGAGGGCTACACCTTC
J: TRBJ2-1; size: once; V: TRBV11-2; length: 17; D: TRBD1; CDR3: CASSLDARQGFYNEQFF; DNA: TGTGCCAGCAGCTTAGATGCTCGACAGGGGTTCTACAATGAGCAGTTCTTC